These T cell receptor beta chains were read from a single sample in a study of siplizumab effects on memory and regulatory T cells. Clones were sequenced by immunoSEQ multiplex PCR, and TCRdb holds only the in-frame ones, with some missing. The sample records some 100,000 clones, approximately 97% being singletons. The material sequenced was naive CD4+ T cells sorted from blood. These receptor sequences come from a human donor in good health. CDR3s include the opening cysteine and the closing phenylalanine or tryptophan.

J: TRBJ1-1; V: TRBV28; length: 13; CDR3: CASRGTGDTEAFF
J: TRBJ2-1; V: TRBV18; length: 13; CDR3: CASSLYSDNEQFF
J: TRBJ1-3; V: TRBV2; length: 17; CDR3: CASSEAGTGPWGNTIYF
J: TRBJ2-7; V: TRBV6-9; length: 12; CDR3: CASPDQRQDRAW
J: TRBJ2-3; V: TRBV7-9; length: 15; CDR3: CASSLGGVGADTQYF
J: TRBJ1-1; V: TRBV18; length: 13; CDR3: CASSPLGTTEAFF
J: TRBJ1-1; V: TRBV9; length: 14; CDR3: CASSKGGFRTEAFF
J: TRBJ2-7; V: TRBV7-2; length: 20; CDR3: CASSLAGLAGGLPRLNEQYF
J: TRBJ2-1; V: TRBV10-3; length: 13; CDR3: CAISDPIRDRVFF
J: TRBJ1-1; V: TRBV9; length: 16; CDR3: CASSAIGQGRFTEAFF
J: TRBJ1-3; V: TRBV5-4; length: 15; CDR3: CASSVQGPVGNTIYF
J: TRBJ2-2; V: TRBV5-8; length: 13; CDR3: CASSLYGAGELFF
J: TRBJ1-1; V: TRBV5-4; length: 18; CDR3: CASSPPTDRARMNTEAFF
J: TRBJ2-7; V: TRBV5-6; length: 15; CDR3: CASSLAGTGVYEQYF
J: TRBJ2-1; V: TRBV7-3; length: 15; CDR3: CASSLTFGPYNEQFF
J: TRBJ1-2; V: TRBV6-5; length: 13; CDR3: CASSYRQRDGYTF
J: TRBJ1-3; V: TRBV5-6; length: 15; CDR3: CASSLFPDAGNTIYF
J: -; V: TRBV6-6; length: 13; CDR3: CATLGAPSYEQYF
J: TRBJ1-2; V: TRBV7-2; length: 14; CDR3: CASSPDRGGYGYTF
J: TRBJ1-5; V: TRBV6-6; length: 14; CDR3: CATTWGGPNQPQHF
J: TRBJ2-3; V: TRBV30; length: 14; CDR3: CAWSHGQFPDSQYF
J: TRBJ1-2; V: TRBV7-2; length: 14; CDR3: CASSFQTGPYGYTF
J: TRBJ2-5; V: TRBV11-2; length: 12; CDR3: CASNWVGETQYF
J: TRBJ2-3; V: TRBV5-6; length: 13; CDR3: CASKRGSTDTQYF
J: TRBJ1-1; V: TRBV7-2; length: 12; CDR3: CASTGGNTEAFF
J: TRBJ1-6; V: TRBV28; length: 15; CDR3: CASTAYTGRGSPLHF
J: TRBJ2-5; V: TRBV18; length: 14; CDR3: CASSSRAGGETQYF
J: TRBJ2-1; V: TRBV19; length: 16; CDR3: CASTDGLLSSYNEQFF
J: TRBJ1-4; V: TRBV28; length: 13; CDR3: CAILGQGFEKLFF
J: TRBJ2-2; V: TRBV9; length: 15; CDR3: CASSVGGGFTGELFF
J: TRBJ2-7; V: TRBV18; length: 15; CDR3: CASSPLYAGGDEQYF
J: TRBJ2-7; V: TRBV5-5; length: 17; CDR3: CASSLAGARSSSYEQYF
J: TRBJ2-7; V: TRBV5-1; length: 17; CDR3: CASSLVGTLGAWSEQYF
J: TRBJ2-1; V: TRBV7-9; length: 11; CDR3: CASGQGFEQFF
J: TRBJ2-1; V: TRBV7-2; length: 12; CDR3: CASSQTVIEQFF
J: TRBJ1-6; V: TRBV6-4; length: 18; CDR3: CASSDPQGGASYNSPLHF
J: TRBJ2-1; V: TRBV7-2; length: 16; CDR3: CASSARLAGVSNEQFF
J: TRBJ1-6; V: TRBV7-3; length: 13; CDR3: CASSSTDNSPLHF
J: TRBJ1-5; V: TRBV18; length: 13; CDR3: CASSPEQNQPQHF
J: TRBJ1-5; V: TRBV7-8; length: 15; CDR3: CASSLPGGISQPQHF
J: TRBJ2-1; V: TRBV7-2; length: 16; CDR3: CASSPASGGLYNEQFF
J: TRBJ1-2; V: TRBV9; length: 16; CDR3: CASSVGSWDGNYGYTF
J: TRBJ1-6; V: TRBV6-6; length: 15; CDR3: CASRVPGQPNSPLHF
J: TRBJ2-3; V: TRBV10-3; length: 16; CDR3: CAIIQGAPGNTDTQYF
J: TRBJ1-6; V: TRBV4-2; length: 15; CDR3: CASSQATGDYSPLHF
J: TRBJ2-2; V: TRBV6-5; length: 14; CDR3: CASSYSVTAGELFF
J: TRBJ1-6; V: TRBV11-2; length: 16; CDR3: CASSLNSGTGNSPLHF
J: TRBJ1-2; V: TRBV28; length: 17; CDR3: CASLSGGTLSSNYGYTF
J: TRBJ2-1; V: TRBV7-9; length: 17; CDR3: CASSLVGAPQGRGEQFF